This T cell receptor beta chain emerged from a study of blood T cell repertoires in COVID-19. Study-wide background: Material from acute and convalescent COVID-19 was sourced from the United States, Italy and Spain. From T cells, B-cell-depleted T cells, or PBMCs came the material, which was cDNA or gDNA.

The CDR3 runs to 15 residues. CDR1 is SGDLS, CDR2 YYNGEE, per germline. Trimming removed 4 bases from V and 5 bases from J, with 15 bases in between. Per the study methods: For nucleated cells, counts were estimated from reference gene primer amplification. Repertoires were generated with immunoSEQ multiplex PCR, while TCRdb's copy carries only in-frame clones and drops some. V, J and clone size reflect that table, while D and trimming were determined from the DNA. The sample carries approximately 90,000 clones, more than 70% recorded once. The clonotype was recovered from a human donor with acute or convalescent COVID-19. The donor label of this sample is uncertain. The sequencing sample was made of peripheral blood. The V and J genes are TRBV9 and TRBJ2-2, with D perhaps TRBD2 (6 bases). CDR3 DNA: TGTGCCAGCAGCTTCGGGGGACTGACTACCGGGGAGCTGTTTTTT. It encodes CASSFGGLTTGELFF.